This T cell receptor (beta chain) was obtained from a study of cytomegalovirus exposure and HLA in healthy donors. There are 12 residues in the CDR3. V dropped 0 bases and J dropped 8 bases, with 4 bases sitting between them. Germline V CDR1 and CDR2: MNHNY, SVGAGI (reference sequence). Primers for the PCR totalled 60 Vbeta and 13 Jbeta. Profiling relied on immunoSEQ multiplex PCR, and the TCRdb table lists in-frame clones only, not all of them. Of 65,000 to 95,000 clones in the sample, 70% to 85% are singletons; the top ten hold roughly 2.5%. This TCR was recovered from a man aged 25 to 45 in good health and CMV-seronegative. This chain links TRBV6-6 with TRBJ2-2; D ambiguous. Input material: PBMCs. The CDR3 DNA follows: TGTGCCAGCAGTTACTCGAGAGGGGAGCTGTTTTTT. It specifies CASSYSRGELFF.